The rows below give T cell receptor beta chains drawn from one sample of a study of T cell repertoires in cytomegalovirus infection. TCRdb re-called the reads with MiXCR, one entry per CDR3 protein. The sample shows over 150,000 distinct CDR3 sequences, approximately 17% of them seen only once. The sequenced material came from CD8+ T cells from PBMCs. The receptors were gathered from a human donor in good health (CMV status not recorded). Some clones in this sample may be carry-over from other donors' samples. The CDR3 runs from the conserved cysteine through the conserved F or W. Fields, in order: CDR3 protein, CDR3 DNA, V gene, D gene, J gene, clone size. D genes are given only for firm matches. Clone sizes are given selectively: once, few, many, or a class where the clone is expanded.

CDR3: CASSLTTQGGDTQYF
DNA: TGTGCCAGCAGCTTGACGACACAAGGGGGAGATACGCAGTATTTT
V: TRBV7-6
D: -
J: TRBJ2-3
size: many

CDR3: CASSFPRADKDTDTQYF
DNA: TGTGCCAGCAGCTTCCCGCGGGCCGACAAGGACACAGATACGCAGTATTTT
V: TRBV7-8
D: -
J: TRBJ2-3
size: -

CDR3: CASSLGAAGELFF
DNA: TGTGCCAGCAGCTTAGGAGCCGCCGGGGAGCTGTTTTTT
V: TRBV11-3
D: -
J: TRBJ2-2
size: -

CDR3: CASTSGVPEAFF
DNA: TGTGCCAGCACTTCCGGGGTGCCTGAAGCTTTCTTT
V: TRBV7-6
D: -
J: TRBJ1-1
size: -

CDR3: CAISLLGREKLFF
DNA: TGTGCCATCAGCCTCCTTGGGCGGGAAAAACTGTTTTTT
V: TRBV14
D: -
J: TRBJ1-4
size: -

CDR3: CASSFSEGANEKLFF
DNA: TGTGCCAGCAGCTTCTCTGAGGGCGCTAATGAAAAACTGTTTTTT
V: TRBV5-5
D: -
J: TRBJ1-4
size: -

CDR3: CASSLRTGTNEQFF
DNA: TGTGCCAGCAGCTTAAGGACAGGGACCAATGAGCAGTTCTTC
V: TRBV7-9
D: TRBD1
J: TRBJ2-1
size: -

CDR3: CASSYTPGPGVNINEQFF
DNA: TGTGCCAGCAGTTACACCCCAGGGCCAGGGGTTAACATCAATGAGCAGTTCTTC
V: TRBV6-6
D: -
J: TRBJ2-1
size: -

CDR3: CASSPGASGYTF
DNA: TGTGCCAGCAGCCCGGGGGCTTCTGGCTACACCTTC
V: TRBV11-2
D: -
J: TRBJ1-2
size: few

CDR3: CASSYLDSQETQYF
DNA: TGTGCCAGCAGTTACTTGGACAGTCAAGAGACCCAGTACTTC
V: TRBV6-2/TRBV6-3
D: -
J: TRBJ2-5
size: -

CDR3: CAIQGGTSYNEQFF
DNA: TGTGCCATCCAAGGGGGAACCTCCTACAATGAGCAGTTCTTC
V: TRBV12-3/TRBV12-4
D: -
J: TRBJ2-1
size: -

CDR3: CASSLNRGQSYNSPLHF
DNA: TGTGCCAGCAGCTTAAATAGAGGGCAGAGCTATAATTCACCCCTCCACTTT
V: TRBV7-2
D: -
J: TRBJ1-6
size: few

CDR3: CASSTSDRGLYEKLFF
DNA: TGTGCCAGCAGCACCTCCGACAGGGGATTGTATGAAAAACTGTTTTTT
V: TRBV7-6
D: TRBD1
J: TRBJ1-4
size: -

CDR3: CASSYGGIETQYF
DNA: TGTGCCAGCAGTTATGGGGGTATAGAGACCCAGTACTTC
V: TRBV12-3/TRBV12-4
D: -
J: TRBJ2-5
size: -

CDR3: CASSEWAGRQPQHF
DNA: TGTGCCAGCAGTGAATGGGCAGGGCGGCAGCCCCAGCATTTT
V: TRBV6-1
D: -
J: TRBJ1-5
size: -

CDR3: CASSQLRTKYNEQFF
DNA: TGTGCCAGCAGCCAGCTACGGACTAAATACAATGAGCAGTTCTTC
V: TRBV3-1
D: -
J: TRBJ2-1
size: few

CDR3: CASSLAMRDKLTDTQYF
DNA: TGTGCCAGCAGCTTAGCAATGAGGGACAAGCTCACAGATACGCAGTATTTT
V: TRBV7-2
D: -
J: TRBJ2-3
size: many

CDR3: CASSSGTSGNYQETQYF
DNA: TGTGCCAGCAGCTCTGGGACTAGCGGGAACTACCAAGAGACCCAGTACTTC
V: TRBV7-9
D: TRBD2
J: TRBJ2-5
size: -

CDR3: CASSGSGGNTGELFF
DNA: TGTGCCAGCAGCGGGAGCGGGGGGAACACCGGGGAGCTGTTTTTT
V: TRBV9
D: TRBD2
J: TRBJ2-2
size: -

CDR3: CASAQREAGGDGYTF
DNA: TGCGCCAGCGCCCAACGGGAGGCCGGAGGTGATGGCTACACCTTC
V: TRBV4-3
D: -
J: TRBJ1-2
size: -

CDR3: CASSDRNIQYF
DNA: TGTGCCAGCAGCGACAGAAACATTCAGTACTTC
V: TRBV7-9
D: -
J: TRBJ2-4
size: few

CDR3: CASSLATAENSDF
DNA: TGTGCCAGCAGCTTAGCCACAGCCGAAAATTCCGACTTT
V: TRBV7-8
D: -
J: TRBJ1-1
size: -

CDR3: CASSRGRGKFF
DNA: TGTGCCAGCAGTAGGGGACGGGGAAAGTTCTTC
V: TRBV6-5
D: -
J: TRBJ2-1
size: -

CDR3: CASRKQGDEQFF
DNA: TGTGCCAGCAGAAAACAGGGTGATGAGCAGTTCTTC
V: TRBV6-6
D: -
J: TRBJ2-1
size: -

CDR3: CASVPYGQSNTGELFF
DNA: TGTGCCAGCGTTCCCTATGGGCAGTCGAACACCGGGGAGCTGTTTTTT
V: TRBV7-9
D: -
J: TRBJ2-2
size: few

CDR3: CASSLIPIAESGTQYF
DNA: TGTGCCAGCAGCTTAATCCCCATAGCAGAATCAGGGACCCAGTACTTC
V: TRBV7-2
D: -
J: TRBJ2-5
size: few